These T cell receptor beta chains were read from a single sample in a study of cytomegalovirus exposure and HLA in healthy donors. Sequencing used immunoSEQ multiplex PCR; TCRdb keeps in-frame clones, though not all of them. This table has about 170,000 clones, over 80% appearing once. The sample was PBMCs. These receptors were obtained from a boy between 2 and 15 years old in good health and CMV-seronegative. The CDR3 runs from the conserved cysteine through the conserved F or W. Each record gives: CDR3 length, V gene, clone size, D gene, J gene, CDR3 protein. D genes are given only for firm matches. A clone size is listed for some rows: how often the clone was seen (once, few, many), or a class if it is expanded.

cdr3_length: 13
v_call: TRBV7-2
clone_size: .
d_call: .
j_call: TRBJ1-2
cdr3_aa: CASSSEGVRGYTF

cdr3_length: 15
v_call: TRBV9
clone_size: .
d_call: .
j_call: TRBJ2-1
cdr3_aa: CASSASGTPGDEQFF

cdr3_length: 14
v_call: TRBV5-1
clone_size: .
d_call: TRBD2
j_call: TRBJ2-5
cdr3_aa: CASTTSGGLETQYF

cdr3_length: 11
v_call: TRBV9
clone_size: .
d_call: .
j_call: TRBJ1-2
cdr3_aa: CASSGNGGYTF

cdr3_length: 16
v_call: TRBV7-2
clone_size: .
d_call: .
j_call: TRBJ1-6
cdr3_aa: CASSLSGAGGNSPLHF

cdr3_length: 13
v_call: TRBV6-6
clone_size: few
d_call: .
j_call: TRBJ1-1
cdr3_aa: CASSYSRDTEAFF

cdr3_length: 16
v_call: TRBV27
clone_size: .
d_call: TRBD1
j_call: TRBJ2-1
cdr3_aa: CASSTPGQKNYNEQFF

cdr3_length: 14
v_call: TRBV7-6
clone_size: .
d_call: TRBD2
j_call: TRBJ2-5
cdr3_aa: CASSTRGVQETQYF

cdr3_length: 12
v_call: TRBV18
clone_size: .
d_call: .
j_call: TRBJ1-4
cdr3_aa: CASSHRNEKLFF

cdr3_length: 16
v_call: TRBV18
clone_size: .
d_call: TRBD2
j_call: TRBJ2-1
cdr3_aa: CASSPGLAGDLNEQFF

cdr3_length: 16
v_call: TRBV7-9
clone_size: .
d_call: TRBD2
j_call: TRBJ2-5
cdr3_aa: CASSRRTSGNQETQYF

cdr3_length: 17
v_call: TRBV7-6
clone_size: .
d_call: TRBD2
j_call: TRBJ2-7
cdr3_aa: CASSLGGLAGAFSEQYF

cdr3_length: 15
v_call: TRBV27
clone_size: .
d_call: TRBD1
j_call: TRBJ1-2
cdr3_aa: CASSPGQGTVYGYTF

cdr3_length: 16
v_call: TRBV5-1
clone_size: .
d_call: .
j_call: TRBJ2-5
cdr3_aa: CASSLPQGAGGETQYF

cdr3_length: 18
v_call: TRBV5-1
clone_size: once
d_call: .
j_call: TRBJ2-7
cdr3_aa: CASSLVGGLIRDSFEQYF

cdr3_length: 13
v_call: TRBV29-1
clone_size: once
d_call: .
j_call: TRBJ1-4
cdr3_aa: CSVGRAADEKLFF

cdr3_length: 15
v_call: TRBV18
clone_size: .
d_call: TRBD2
j_call: TRBJ2-1
cdr3_aa: CASSPRTSENNEQFF

cdr3_length: 16
v_call: TRBV7-9
clone_size: once
d_call: TRBD1
j_call: TRBJ2-3
cdr3_aa: CASSTSDRGRGDTQYF

cdr3_length: 15
v_call: TRBV6-5
clone_size: .
d_call: TRBD1
j_call: TRBJ2-7
cdr3_aa: CASSPSTGRTYEQYF

cdr3_length: 15
v_call: TRBV5-6
clone_size: .
d_call: TRBD1
j_call: TRBJ2-2
cdr3_aa: CASRSTGAQSGELFF

cdr3_length: 13
v_call: TRBV19
clone_size: .
d_call: TRBD1
j_call: TRBJ2-5
cdr3_aa: CASRDRGGETQYF

cdr3_length: 18
v_call: TRBV11-2
clone_size: .
d_call: TRBD1
j_call: TRBJ1-4
cdr3_aa: CASSLGTAAFVGGEKLFF

cdr3_length: 14
v_call: TRBV30
clone_size: few
d_call: TRBD1
j_call: TRBJ1-6
cdr3_aa: CAWSTGQGSSPLHF

cdr3_length: 20
v_call: TRBV27
clone_size: .
d_call: TRBD1
j_call: TRBJ2-7
cdr3_aa: CASSLSNTWTGALPLDEQYF

cdr3_length: 15
v_call: TRBV29-1
clone_size: .
d_call: TRBD2
j_call: TRBJ2-3
cdr3_aa: CSVLDSGSGTDTQYF

cdr3_length: 17
v_call: TRBV7-9
clone_size: once
d_call: .
j_call: TRBJ1-1
cdr3_aa: CASSPKKRAGVGTEAFF

cdr3_length: 13
v_call: TRBV29-1
clone_size: .
d_call: .
j_call: TRBJ1-4
cdr3_aa: CSVRSATNEKLFF

cdr3_length: 14
v_call: TRBV2
clone_size: .
d_call: .
j_call: TRBJ2-5
cdr3_aa: CASSEEARGETQYF

cdr3_length: 13
v_call: TRBV27
clone_size: few
d_call: TRBD2
j_call: TRBJ2-1
cdr3_aa: CASSLTSAGEQFF

cdr3_length: 15
v_call: TRBV29-1
clone_size: .
d_call: TRBD2
j_call: TRBJ2-7
cdr3_aa: CSVEAPSGRVYEQYF

cdr3_length: 14
v_call: TRBV9
clone_size: .
d_call: TRBD1
j_call: TRBJ1-4
cdr3_aa: CASSPSDRDEKLFF

cdr3_length: 14
v_call: TRBV28
clone_size: .
d_call: .
j_call: TRBJ2-7
cdr3_aa: CASSLEGVWYEQYF

cdr3_length: 16
v_call: TRBV7-2
clone_size: .
d_call: TRBD2
j_call: TRBJ2-1
cdr3_aa: CASSLGAGGPYNEQFF

cdr3_length: 15
v_call: TRBV6-6
clone_size: .
d_call: TRBD1
j_call: TRBJ1-6
cdr3_aa: CASIRTGEVSSPLHF

cdr3_length: 13
v_call: TRBV29-1
clone_size: .
d_call: TRBD1
j_call: TRBJ2-5
cdr3_aa: CSARTGGGETQYF

cdr3_length: 14
v_call: TRBV5-1
clone_size: .
d_call: .
j_call: TRBJ2-3
cdr3_aa: CASSLIPSEDTQYF

cdr3_length: 14
v_call: TRBV7-2
clone_size: once
d_call: .
j_call: TRBJ2-3
cdr3_aa: CASSLDREGDTQYF

cdr3_length: 11
v_call: TRBV29-1
clone_size: .
d_call: .
j_call: TRBJ1-2
cdr3_aa: CSVVQGRGYTF

cdr3_length: 15
v_call: TRBV5-1
clone_size: .
d_call: .
j_call: TRBJ1-5
cdr3_aa: CASSNTRRGNQPQHF

cdr3_length: 15
v_call: TRBV5-1
clone_size: .
d_call: .
j_call: TRBJ1-1
cdr3_aa: CASSLDPVLNTEAFF